The clone carrying this T cell receptor beta chain was recorded only once. Original analysis: Using reference gene primer amplification, nucleated cell counts were estimated. TCRdb keeps only in-frame clones here, not all; method: immunoSEQ multiplex PCR. D and trimming come from the DNA, and the V and J calls and clone size come from that table. The table lists 300,000 or so clones, roughly 90% of them singletons. Followed longitudinally, the Seattle patients had been enrolled during active infection. This record belongs to a study of blood T cell repertoires in COVID-19. About the study: T cells, B-cell-depleted T cells, or PBMCs provided the cDNA or gDNA that served as material.

The sample taken for sequencing was peripheral blood. The origin of this receptor is a woman aged 25 to 39 with COVID-19, enrolled during active disease.

The CDR3 DNA reads TGTGCCAGCAGCCGGACAGGGTTAACGGATAATTCACCCCTCCACTTT. Its protein product is CASSRTGLTDNSPLHF. V gene TRBV7-9 combines with J gene TRBJ1-6; 8 nucleotides match TRBD1. The CDR3 totals 16 residues. CDR1 and CDR2 (germline): SEHNR, FQNEAQ (reference sequence). The V segment lost 5 bases and the J segment 5 bases; nucleotides outside the gene matches: 8. Filled out from reference TRBV7-9 and TRBJ1-6, the complete variable domain reads DTGVSQNPRHKITKRGQNVTFRCDPISEHNRLYWYRQTLGQGPEFLTYFQNEAQLEKSRLLSDRFSAERPKGSFSTLEIQRTEQGDSAMYLCASSRTGLTDNSPLHFGNGTRLTVT.